The 3 T cell receptor beta chains presented below share a single source sample, sequenced in a study of blood T cell repertoires in COVID-19. Data came from immunoSEQ multiplex PCR; TCRdb stores just in-frame clones and leaves some out. The data show under 150,000 clones, approximately 86% seen once. The sequencing input was PBMCs or T cells enriched from blood (not recorded which). Source of these receptors: a woman in her forties or fifties who had recovered from COVID-19.

Only one count was recorded for this clone. The rearrangement uses TRBV5-1 and TRBJ2-3; 12 nucleotides match TRBD2. CDR3 length: 16 residues. CDR1 SGHRS and CDR2 YFSETQ come from the germline V gene. Trimming at V came to 3 bases and at J to 2 bases, leaving 4 bases not matched to a gene. As DNA, the CDR3 is TGCGCCAGCAGCTGGACTAGCGGGGAGTACACAGATACGCAGTATTTT. It codes for CASSWTSGEYTDTQYF.

V usage is TRBV19 and J usage is TRBJ1-5; TRBD1 is a possible D gene (6 bases). This CDR3 has 15 residues. V dropped 1 base and J dropped 4 bases, with 11 bases sitting between them. Germline V gene data show CDR1 as LNHDA and CDR2 as SQIVND (reference sequence). The DNA of the CDR3 is TGTGCCAGTAGTATAGGAGGACAGTCAAATCAGCCCCAGCATTTT. Translating it yields CASSIGGQSNQPQHF.

The rearrangement joins TRBV27 to TRBJ2-7, with a tentative D call TRBD2 (6 bases). CDR3 length: 15 residues. The germline gives CDR1 MNHEY, CDR2 SMNVEV (reference sequence). V was trimmed by 4 bases and J by 1 base, leaving 14 bases between them. The CDR3 DNA is TGTGCCAGCAGTTCCCCGACGGCGGGGTCCTACGAGCAGTACTTC. This translates into CASSSPTAGSYEQYF.